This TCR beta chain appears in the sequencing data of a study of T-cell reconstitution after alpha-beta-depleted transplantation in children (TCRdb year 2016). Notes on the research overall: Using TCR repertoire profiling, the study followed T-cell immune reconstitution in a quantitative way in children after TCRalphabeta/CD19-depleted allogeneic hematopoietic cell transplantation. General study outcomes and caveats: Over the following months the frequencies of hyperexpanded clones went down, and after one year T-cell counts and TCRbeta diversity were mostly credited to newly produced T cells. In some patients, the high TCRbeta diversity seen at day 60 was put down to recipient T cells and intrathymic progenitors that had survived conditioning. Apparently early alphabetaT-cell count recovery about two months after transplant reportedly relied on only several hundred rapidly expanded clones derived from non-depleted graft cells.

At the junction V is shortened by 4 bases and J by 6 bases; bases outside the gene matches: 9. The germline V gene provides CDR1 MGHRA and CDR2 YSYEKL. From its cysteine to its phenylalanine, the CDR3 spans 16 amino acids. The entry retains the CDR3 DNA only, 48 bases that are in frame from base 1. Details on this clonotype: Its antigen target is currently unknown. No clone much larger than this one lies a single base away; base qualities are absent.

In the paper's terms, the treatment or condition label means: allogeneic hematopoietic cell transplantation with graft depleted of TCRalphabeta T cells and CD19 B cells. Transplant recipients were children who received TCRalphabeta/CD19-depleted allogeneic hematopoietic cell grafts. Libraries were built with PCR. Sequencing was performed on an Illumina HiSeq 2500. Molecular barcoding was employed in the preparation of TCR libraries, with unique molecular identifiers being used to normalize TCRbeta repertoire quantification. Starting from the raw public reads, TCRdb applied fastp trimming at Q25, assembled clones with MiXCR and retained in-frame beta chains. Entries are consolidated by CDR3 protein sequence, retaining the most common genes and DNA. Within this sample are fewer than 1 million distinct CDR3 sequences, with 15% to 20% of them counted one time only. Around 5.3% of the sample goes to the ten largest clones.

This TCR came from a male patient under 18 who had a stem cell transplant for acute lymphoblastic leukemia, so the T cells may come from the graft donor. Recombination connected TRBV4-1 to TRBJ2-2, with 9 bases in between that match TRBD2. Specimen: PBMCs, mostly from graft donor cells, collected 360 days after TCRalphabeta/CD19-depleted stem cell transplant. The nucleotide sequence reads TGCGCCAGCAGCCTCCTCGCGGGAGGGCTGGCCGGGGAGCTGTTTTTT. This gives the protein CASSLLAGGLAGELFF.